The clone carrying this T cell receptor (beta chain) has only a few counts. Original analysis: Scientists estimated how many nucleated cells there were by amplifying reference gene primers. Measured with immunoSEQ multiplex PCR; TCRdb has only the in-frame clones, and not every one. V and J calls and clone size are those listed in that table; D and trimming were worked out from the DNA. Of about 220,000 clones listed, around 84% are singletons. This CDR3 comprises 13 residues. CDR1 is MGHDK, CDR2 SYGVNS, per germline. V was pared by 8 bases and J by 8 bases, with 13 bases between. This sample was taken from a study of blood T cell repertoires in COVID-19. Study overall: Whether acute or convalescent, the COVID-19 samples came from the United States, Italy and Spain.

The source material was peripheral blood. The V and J genes are TRBV25-1 and TRBJ1-6; TRBD1 is a possible D gene (5 bases). This clonotype originated in a woman in her fifties or sixties who had recovered from COVID-19. The CDR3 nucleotides are TGTGCCAGCGCCTTGTTAGGGGATTCACCCCTCCACTTT. It yields the protein CASALLGDSPLHF.